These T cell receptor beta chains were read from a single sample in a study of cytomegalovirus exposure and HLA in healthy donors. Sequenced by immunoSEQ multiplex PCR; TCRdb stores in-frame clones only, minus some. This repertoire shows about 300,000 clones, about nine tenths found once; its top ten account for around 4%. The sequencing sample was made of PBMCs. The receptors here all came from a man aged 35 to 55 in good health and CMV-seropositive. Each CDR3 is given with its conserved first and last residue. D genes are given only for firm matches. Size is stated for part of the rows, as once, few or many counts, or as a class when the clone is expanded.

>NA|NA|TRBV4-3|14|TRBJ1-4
CASSQGGLVEKLFF
TGCGCCAGCAGCCAAGGCGGGTTAGTAGAAAAACTGTTTTTT
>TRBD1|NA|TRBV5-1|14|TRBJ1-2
CASSPEGDSLGYTF
TGCGCCAGCAGCCCGGAGGGGGACAGTTTAGGCTACACCTTC
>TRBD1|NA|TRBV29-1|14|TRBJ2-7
CSVGGTGVTYEQYF
TGCAGCGTTGGCGGGACAGGGGTGACCTACGAGCAGTACTTC
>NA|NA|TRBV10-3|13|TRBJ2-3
CAINDRSTDTQYF
TGTGCCATCAATGACAGAAGCACAGATACGCAGTATTTT
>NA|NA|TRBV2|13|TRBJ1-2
CASRDGGFYGYTF
TGTGCCAGCCGTGACGGGGGTTTCTATGGCTACACCTTC
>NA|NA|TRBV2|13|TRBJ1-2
CASSDNSNYGYTF
TGTGCCAGCAGTGACAACTCTAACTATGGCTACACCTTC
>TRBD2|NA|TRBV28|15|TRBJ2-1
CASILGTSGYNEQFF
TGTGCCAGCATCCTCGGAACTAGCGGGTACAATGAGCAGTTCTTC
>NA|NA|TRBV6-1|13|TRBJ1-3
CASRGGTGNTIYF
TGTGCCAGTAGGGGGGGGACCGGAAACACCATATATTTT
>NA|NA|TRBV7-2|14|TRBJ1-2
CASSPGGTNYGYTF
TGTGCCAGCAGCCCTGGGGGGACTAACTATGGCTACACCTTC
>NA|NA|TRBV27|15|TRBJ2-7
CASSLYEVGSYEQYF
TGTGCCAGCAGTTTATACGAGGTGGGTTCCTACGAGCAGTACTTC
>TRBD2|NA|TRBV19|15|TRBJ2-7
CASSIYSGRPYEQYF
TGTGCCAGTAGTATCTATAGCGGGAGACCGTACGAGCAGTACTTC
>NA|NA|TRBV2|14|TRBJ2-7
CASRERAGSYEQYF
TGTGCCAGCAGAGAGCGAGCGGGCTCCTACGAGCAGTACTTC
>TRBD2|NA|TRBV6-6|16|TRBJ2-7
CASSYTSDRSPYEQYF
TGTGCCAGCAGTTACACTAGCGATAGATCGCCCTACGAGCAGTACTTC
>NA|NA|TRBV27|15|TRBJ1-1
CASSVLLGSTTEAFF
TGTGCCAGCAGTGTGCTTCTCGGGAGTACGACTGAAGCTTTCTTT
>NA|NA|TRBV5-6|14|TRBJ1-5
CASSYRQGNQPQHF
TGTGCCAGCAGCTATCGTCAGGGCAATCAGCCCCAGCATTTT
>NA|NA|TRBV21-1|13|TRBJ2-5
CASSKGDKETQYF
TGTGCCAGCAGCAAAGGGGACAAAGAGACCCAGTACTTC
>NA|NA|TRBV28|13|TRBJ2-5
CASSFLRQETQYF
TGTGCCAGCAGTTTCTTGAGGCAAGAGACCCAGTACTTC
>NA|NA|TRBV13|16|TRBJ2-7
CASSFSPGNRSYEQYF
TGTGCCAGCAGCTTTTCGCCGGGAAATAGGAGCTACGAGCAGTACTTC
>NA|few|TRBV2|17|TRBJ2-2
CASRAQPGGSGTGELFF
TGTGCCAGCAGGGCACAACCAGGGGGGTCAGGCACCGGGGAGCTGTTTTTT
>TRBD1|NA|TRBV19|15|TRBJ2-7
CASSTLRDRPYEQYF
TGTGCCAGTAGTACCCTCCGGGACAGACCATACGAGCAGTACTTC
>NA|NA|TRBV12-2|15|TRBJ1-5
CASRPRLGGDQPQHF
TGTGCAAGTCGCCCCCGTCTAGGGGGCGATCAGCCCCAGCATTTT
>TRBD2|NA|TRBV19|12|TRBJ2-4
CASTGGMNIQYF
TGTGCCAGTACGGGAGGTATGAACATTCAGTACTTC
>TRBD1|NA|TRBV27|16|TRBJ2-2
CASSPGTGWDTGELFF
TGTGCCAGCAGTCCCGGGACAGGGTGGGACACCGGGGAGCTGTTTTTT
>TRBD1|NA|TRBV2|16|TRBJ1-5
CASSETGAGSNQPQHF
TGTGCCAGCAGCGAAACAGGGGCCGGTAGCAATCAGCCCCAGCATTTT
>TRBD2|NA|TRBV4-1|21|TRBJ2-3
CASSQGIPGGLAGWGTDTQYF
TGCGCCAGCAGCCAAGGAATACCGGGGGGACTAGCGGGATGGGGCACAGATACGCAGTATTTT
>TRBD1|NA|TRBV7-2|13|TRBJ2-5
CASSLGQRETQYF
TGTGCCAGCAGCCTGGGACAGCGGGAGACCCAGTACTTC
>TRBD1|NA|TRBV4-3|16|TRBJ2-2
CASSQDQGANTGELFF
TGCGCCAGCAGCCAAGATCAGGGGGCAAACACCGGGGAGCTGTTTTTT
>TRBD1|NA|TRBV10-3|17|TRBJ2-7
CAISDVWEGTGGYEQYF
TGTGCCATCAGTGATGTTTGGGAAGGGACAGGGGGATACGAGCAGTACTTC
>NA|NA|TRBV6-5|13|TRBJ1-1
CASSSQGGTEAFF
TGTGCCAGCAGTTCACAGGGTGGCACTGAAGCTTTCTTT
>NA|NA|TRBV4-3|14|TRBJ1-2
CASSQDRQTYGYTF
TGCGCCAGCAGCCAAGATCGACAAACATATGGCTACACCTTC
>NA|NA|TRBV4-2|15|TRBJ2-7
CASSQVAGSPYEQYF
TGTGCCAGCAGCCAAGTGGCGGGGTCCCCCTACGAGCAGTACTTC
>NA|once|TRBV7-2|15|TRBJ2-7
CASSLDPRGSYEQYF
TGTGCCAGCAGCCTGGACCCCAGGGGCTCCTACGAGCAGTACTTC
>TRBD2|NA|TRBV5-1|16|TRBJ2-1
CASSLDPAGGWNEQFF
TGCGCCAGCAGCTTGGATCCAGCGGGAGGGTGGAATGAGCAGTTCTTC